This T cell receptor (beta chain) was sequenced for a study of T-cell memory formation after mild COVID-19. The CDR3 length is 16 residues. The germline V gene encodes CDR1 LNHNV and CDR2 YYDKDF (reference sequence). Trimming took 0 bases from V and 5 from J, leaving 13 bases between them. Findings and caveats of the study: A subset of responding clones appeared in pre-infection memory, suggesting cross-reactive memory joined.

With respect to this clonotype: What it binds is unknown.

The TCR alpha and TCR beta cDNA libraries, bearing sample barcodes and UMIs, were generated by 5'RACE using constant-segment primers. MiXCR, run by TCRdb on the 5' RACE reads, gives a single entry per CDR3 protein. The sample consists of 530,000 or so distinct CDR3 sequences, approximately 15% of them appearing once. This rearrangement joins TRBV15 to TRBJ1-4, with a tentative D call TRBD1 (5 bases). Sequenced input: PBMCs or a T cell subset sorted from them (not recorded which). The origin of this receptor is an adult woman who had mild COVID-19 (a few samples of this study predate the infection). Cell type and time point are not known. The CDR3 here is CATSRESTALNEKLFF. The CDR3 coding sequence is TGTGCCACCAGCAGAGAATCGACAGCCTTAAATGAAAAACTGTTTTTT.